The clone carrying this T cell receptor (beta chain) was seen repeatedly, ten times or more. Its target is unknown. This entry belongs to a study of human T cells and chemical hapten exposure. Study information: The variation in per-sample TCR yields arose mainly from small differences in pooled library volumes. Points from the study as a whole: DPC sensitization left the count of TCRs above 1 in 1000 unchanged.

The CDR3 is 14 amino acids. Germline V gene lookup returns CDR1 SGHTA and CDR2 FQGNSA. Trimming left V 1 base short and J 5 bases short, with 9 bases between. Attachment of unique molecular identifiers to individual cDNA molecules was performed in the library. Authors' analysis steps: Sample TCR totals centred on a median of 95,638, ranging roughly 20,000 to 700,000. TCRdb used MiXCR to reprocess the RACE reads, holding one entry per CDR3 protein. The V and J calls and clone size are TCRdb's, not the authors'. Seen here are some 78,000 distinct CDR3 sequences, approximately 8% observed once, and the top ten hold around 1.4%. The time point is: healthy volunteer bleed at 6 weeks. The authors' total RNA extraction used unfractionated whole blood.

V gene TRBV7-2 combines with J gene TRBJ1-5, with a weak D call TRBD1 (6 bases). This TCR was sampled from a male donor in good health. Some clones in this sample may be carry-over from other donors' samples. Material for sequencing was whole blood. The CDR3 sequence: CASSLVGGDQPQHF. The CDR3 nucleotides read TGTGCCAGCAGCTTAGTGGGGGGCGATCAGCCCCAGCATTTT.